The 21 T cell receptor beta chains reported below all come from one sample, sequenced in a study of cytomegalovirus exposure and HLA in healthy donors. Using immunoSEQ multiplex PCR, the repertoire was profiled, and TCRdb retains in-frame clones only, with some absent. The sample lists some 140,000 clones, approximately 87% occurring once. Specimen: PBMCs. The receptors originated from a young man in good health and CMV-seronegative.

The gene calls are TRBV9 and TRBJ1-1; perhaps TRBD1 as D (6 bases). V was shortened by 4 bases and J by 2 bases, with 12 bases between the two germline ends. The CDR3 has 14 residues. In germline, CDR1 is SGDLS, CDR2 YYNGEE. The DNA of the CDR3 is TGTGCCAGCAGCCTGGACAGCATAAACACTGAAGCTTTCTTT. Protein sequence: CASSLDSINTEAFF.

The gene calls are TRBV7-9 and TRBJ2-7; tentative D call: TRBD1 (5 bases). Trimming shortened V by 2 bases and J by 3 bases, and 8 bases separated the two germline ends. The CDR3 has 13 residues. The germline gives CDR1 SEHNR, CDR2 FQNEAQ (reference sequence). The CDR3, as DNA: TGTGCCAGCAGCTTATTGACAGACTACGAGCAGTACTTC. It specifies CASSLLTDYEQYF. The entire variable domain, with the rest obtained from reference TRBV7-9 and TRBJ2-7, is as follows: DTGVSQNPRHKITKRGQNVTFRCDPISEHNRLYWYRQTLGQGPEFLTYFQNEAQLEKSRLLSDRFSAERPKGSFSTLEIQRTEQGDSAMYLCASSLLTDYEQYFGPGTRLTVT.

The sample holds one count of this clone. This chain links TRBV5-1 with TRBJ2-1; 8 nucleotides match TRBD1. V trimming: 3 bases; J trimming: 9 bases; junction bases outside the gene matches: 11. Germline CDR1 is SGHRS and CDR2 is YFSETQ. The CDR3 sequence is 15 residues long. CDR3 amino acids: CASSSGQGPSGEQFF. CDR3 nucleotides: TGCGCCAGCAGCTCCGGACAGGGTCCTTCGGGTGAGCAGTTCTTC.

The chain has TRBV2 and TRBJ2-7, with 10 nucleotides matching TRBD1. V lost 5 bases and J lost 12; bases outside the gene matches: 22. Germline loops: CDR1 SNHLY, CDR2 FYNNEI. This CDR3 is built from 17 residues. This CDR3 reads CASSRARDRGRLRGPYF. DNA of the CDR3: TGTGCCAGCAGTCGAGCCCGGGACAGGGGACGACTCAGGGGCCCGTACTTC.

This chain connects TRBV7-2 to TRBJ2-7; 7 bases agree with TRBD2. The length of the CDR3 is 14 residues. The V and J ends lost 3 bases and 9 bases, in that order; junction bases with no gene match: 11. Germline CDR1 SGHTA, CDR2 FQGNSA. The CDR3 DNA reads TGTGCCAGCAGCTTGGGGGGGTACGAGATGAGGCAGTACTTC. Encoded protein: CASSLGGYEMRQYF.

The rearrangement uses TRBV6-4 and TRBJ1-5, with 8 bases lining up with TRBD1. Unmatched junction bases numbered 17, after V lost 7 bases and J lost 6 bases. There are 17 residues in the CDR3. CDR1 is MRHNA, CDR2 SNTAGT, per germline. This CDR3 is CASMSSGQGRRSQPQHF. CDR3 nucleotides: TGTGCCAGCATGAGTTCCGGACAGGGCCGTCGAAGTCAGCCCCAGCATTTT.

About this clone: In the same sample, other DNA sequences code for this CDR3. The rearrangement joins TRBV19 to TRBJ2-7, with TRBD1 matching 12 bases. Germline CDR1 LNHDA, CDR2 SQIVND (reference sequence). Trimming removed 5 bases from V and 4 bases from J; junction bases left unmatched: 3. The CDR3 is 14 residues long. The CDR3 reads CASSPGQGAYEQYF. The CDR3 nucleotides read TGTGCCAGTAGTCCGGGACAGGGGGCGTACGAGCAGTACTTC.

The chain couples TRBV28 to TRBJ1-5; TRBD1 aligns across 8 bases. Per germline, CDR1 MDHEN and CDR2 SYDVKM. The CDR3 spans 14 residues. Losses at the gene ends were 5 bases for V and 5 bases for J; bases not matched to a gene: 5. CDR3 sequence reads: CASSQWTGHQPQHF. For the CDR3, the DNA is TGTGCCAGCAGTCAATGGACAGGGCATCAGCCCCAGCATTTT.

This clone was seen a single time. The chain employs TRBV5-6 and TRBJ2-1, with no clear D. The CDR3 spans 13 residues. Germline assignment: CDR1 SGHDT and CDR2 YYEEEE. Deletions cut 4 bases from V and 6 bases from J, with 11 bases between. CDR3 protein: CASSAETLNEQFF. The DNA of the CDR3 is TGTGCCAGCAGCGCCGAAACTCTCAATGAGCAGTTCTTC.

The J gene is TRBJ2-7, the V gene TRBV6-5, with D perhaps TRBD1 (5 bases). V lost 8 bases, J lost 2 bases, and 10 bases lay in between. The CDR3 has 12 amino acids. Germline-derived CDR1 and CDR2 are MNHEY and SVGAGI. CDR3 protein: CASRKGTYEQYF. In DNA form, the CDR3 reads TGTGCCAGCCGTAAGGGGACCTACGAGCAGTACTTC.

The chain uses TRBV9 and TRBJ1-2, with D hard to call. V was pared by 1 base and J by 4 bases, with 14 bases between. The CDR3 runs 15 residues. CDR1 SGDLS and CDR2 YYNGEE come from the germline V gene. The CDR3 DNA reads as TGTGCCAGCAGCGTACGGTCCGAGGGTGCCTATGGCTACACCTTC. Translated: CASSVRSEGAYGYTF.

The chain links TRBV4-3 to TRBJ2-7; 8 bases align to TRBD2. J gave up 2 bases and V 2 bases, and 5 bases lay outside the gene matches. The germline gives CDR1 LGHNA, CDR2 YSLEER. The CDR3 is made up of 15 amino acids. CDR3 sequence: CASSQSHSGTYEQYF. CDR3 nucleotides: TGCGCCAGCAGCCAAAGCCATAGCGGGACCTACGAGCAGTACTTC.

V usage is TRBV6-6 and J usage is TRBJ1-1; 8 nucleotides line up with TRBD1. Germline V gene lookup returns CDR1 MNHNY and CDR2 SVGAGI (reference sequence). This CDR3 region has 16 residues. The ends lost 2 bases at V and 1 base at J; junction bases unmatched: 6. CDR3: CASSYLWDRRNTEAFF. CDR3 DNA sequence: TGTGCCAGCAGTTACCTATGGGACAGGAGGAACACTGAAGCTTTCTTT.

The V gene is TRBV5-4, the J gene TRBJ2-1; D call uncertain. Trimming left V 1 base short and J 7 bases short, with 6 bases between. The germline V gene encodes CDR1 SGHNT and CDR2 YYREEE (reference sequence). The CDR3 length is 12 residues. CDR3 region: CASSLTPNEQFF. CDR3 nucleotides: TGTGCCAGCAGCTTGACTCCAAATGAGCAGTTCTTC.

The chain joins TRBV7-2 to TRBJ2-1, with a possible D match to TRBD2 (6 bases). Looked up from germline, CDR1 is SGHTA and CDR2 is FQGNSA. The CDR3 totals 14 residues. V lost 7 bases, J lost 10 bases, and 20 bases lay in between. CDR3 in DNA: TGTGCCAGCACCTACCTGTTGACTAGGGGCGAGCAGTTCTTC. Its protein is CASTYLLTRGEQFF.

The rearrangement links TRBV27 to TRBJ2-1; TRBD2 matches at 10 bases. Germline-derived CDR1 and CDR2 are MNHEY and SMNVEV (reference sequence). Trimming cost V 3 bases and J 13 bases; bases outside gene matches: 9. This CDR3 region has 14 residues. The CDR3 loop reads CASSFNLAGEGQFF. The DNA of the CDR3 is TGTGCCAGCAGTTTTAATCTAGCGGGAGAAGGTCAGTTCTTC.

This chain uses TRBV13 with TRBJ2-2, with D possibly TRBD1 on 6 matching bases. Germline CDR1 is PRHDT and CDR2 is FYEKMQ (reference sequence). Trimming removed 5 bases from V and 0 bases from J, with 13 bases in between. CDR3 length: 16 residues. The CDR3 protein is CASSHSDRTNTGELFF. The CDR3 region has the DNA TGTGCCAGCAGCCATTCCGACAGGACGAACACCGGGGAGCTGTTTTTT.

The genes are TRBV10-3 and TRBJ1-3; D gene unclear. This CDR3 comprises 12 residues. Germline V gene lookup returns CDR1 ENHRY and CDR2 SYGVKD. Trimming pared 7 bases from V and 4 bases from J, leaving 8 bases between. Written as DNA, the CDR3 is TGTGCCATCACTGATGTAGGAAACACCATATATTTT. Its protein is CAITDVGNTIYF.

The V call is TRBV19, the J call TRBJ2-1, with 11 bases fitting TRBD2. Germline CDR1 is LNHDA and CDR2 is SQIVND (reference sequence). The CDR3 consists of 15 residues. The V and J ends lost 6 bases and 9 bases, in that order; junction bases with no gene match: 10. CDR3 coding DNA: TGTGCCAGTAGCCCAACTAGCGGGAGAGGCAGTGAGCAGTTCTTC. It translates to CASSPTSGRGSEQFF.

This chain joins TRBV25-1 and TRBJ2-7; D uncertain. Trimming removed 4 bases from V and 3 bases from J, with 4 bases in between. The CDR3 covers 11 residues. Germline CDR1 reads MGHDK; CDR2 reads SYGVNS. The CDR3 sequence: CASSAFYEQYF. DNA for the CDR3: TGTGCCAGCAGTGCCTTCTACGAGCAGTACTTC.

The rearrangement links TRBV6-6 to TRBJ1-5; maybe TRBD1 (5 bases). The CDR3 extends over 14 amino acids. In germline, CDR1 is MNHNY, CDR2 SVGAGI (reference sequence). V was clipped by 5 bases and J by 5 bases, with 13 bases between them. The CDR3 coding sequence is TGTGCCAGCAGTCGACAGTTAGCCTATCAGCCCCAGCATTTT. As protein: CASSRQLAYQPQHF.